This record looks at one TCR beta chain sequence and its context. Its specificity is not known. With 5 bases clipped from V and 7 bases from J, the junction kept 2 bases outside the gene matches. The CDR3 runs to 12 residues. Germline CDR1 MDHEN, CDR2 SYDVKM. The data were obtained in a study of T cell responses to AZD1222 COVID-19 vaccine. Study results and limitations: When two AZD1222 doses had been given, Spike-specific TCR breadth and depth rose.

The data were produced by immunoSEQ multiplex PCR, yet TCRdb's version contains in-frame clones alone and is incomplete. The sample holds about 70,000 clones, around 89% seen once. The receptor was isolated from an adult who received the MenACWY meningococcal vaccine as a control. This material consisted of peripheral blood, taken 28 days after the second dose of the MenACWY control vaccine. The V gene is TRBV28, the J gene TRBJ1-2; TRBD1 matches at 9 bases. CDR3: CASSRQGGGYTF. CDR3 nucleotide sequence: TGTGCCAGCAGTCGACAGGGGGGTGGCTACACCTTC.